This TCR beta chain is from a study of response to subunit inactivated influenza vaccine. Study-wide results and limits: It was suggested by the authors that few new T cells are recruited by each seasonal influenza vaccination.

MiXCR, run by TCRdb on the RT-PCR reads, gives a single entry per CDR3 protein. The table lists around 480,000 distinct CDR3 sequences, 9.5% to 13% of them singletons. This clonotype was observed a few times. The target antigen is unknown. V lost 3 bases, J lost 3 bases, and 4 bases stayed unmatched. The CDR3 contains 15 residues. Germline V lookup: CDR1 SGHTA, CDR2 FQGNSA. The clonotype comes from a man aged 50-60 years who received an inactivated influenza vaccine. The starting material was PBMCs from blood, obtained 40 to 50 days after vaccination. V and J are TRBV7-2 and TRBJ1-5; 8 bases line up with TRBD1. CDR3: CASSLAGGFNQPQHF. The CDR3, as DNA: TGTGCCAGCAGCTTGGCAGGGGGCTTCAATCAGCCCCAGCATTTT.